This T cell receptor beta chain came from a study of CD8+ T cells in alopecia areata. Study-wide points: Higher clonality was seen in lesional scalp than in normal scalp, especially in alopecia totalis/universalis.

As the sequencing template, cDNA was produced by extracting RNA and reverse transcribing it. TCRdb keeps only in-frame clones here, not all; method: immunoSEQ multiplex PCR. The repertoire holds roughly 130,000 clones, with about 57% as singletons. The CDR3 runs to 14 residues. Germline-derived CDR1 and CDR2 are SGHRS and YFSETQ. The V end was cut by 2 bases, the J end by 5 bases, with 13 bases between. This clone was seen just once. The antigen is undetermined. Sorted out of PBMCs were CD4+ T cells and CD8+ T cells. This specimen was CD4+ T cells sorted from blood, taken at week 0. The chain recombines TRBV5-1 with TRBJ2-5, with a weak D call TRBD2 (7 bases). The clonotype comes from a human donor with alopecia areata. The CDR3 here is CASSLGGASETQYF. CDR3 in DNA: TGCGCCAGCAGCTTAGGGGGGGCCAGTGAGACCCAGTACTTC.